The rows below give T cell receptor beta chains drawn from one sample of a study of cytomegalovirus exposure and HLA in healthy donors. Sequencing was performed with immunoSEQ multiplex PCR; in TCRdb, only in-frame clones are kept and a portion is missing. The sample carries some 140,000 clones, almost 85% recorded once. Specimen: PBMCs. All receptors come from a woman aged 25-40 years in good health and CMV-seronegative. The CDR3 runs from the conserved cysteine through the conserved F or W. D genes are given only for firm matches. Not every row has a clone size; where given, it reads once, few, many or a size class.

TRBD2	TRBV28	TRBJ2-2	NA	CASSLSIGGRGGNTGELFF	TGTGCCAGCAGTTTATCCATTGGCGGCCGGGGGGGCAACACCGGGGAGCTGTTTTTT
NA	TRBV18	TRBJ1-3	few	CASSRERSSFLGNTIYF	TGTGCCAGCTCCCGTGAACGGTCTTCCTTTCTCGGAAACACCATATATTTT
NA	TRBV6-5	TRBJ2-4	NA	CASSRTVFKNIQYF	TGTGCCAGCAGTCGGACAGTCTTCAAAAACATTCAGTACTTC
NA	TRBV18	TRBJ2-1	NA	CASSLTGDNEQFF	TGTGCCAGCTCACTAACAGGTGACAATGAGCAGTTCTTC
TRBD2	TRBV5-1	TRBJ2-1	NA	CASSLGSGGANEQFF	TGCGCCAGCAGCTTGGGTAGCGGGGGGGCCAATGAGCAGTTCTTC
TRBD2	TRBV19	TRBJ2-1	NA	CASSAPGLAGGSEQFF	TGTGCCAGTAGTGCCCCGGGACTAGCGGGGGGAAGTGAGCAGTTCTTC
TRBD1	TRBV28	TRBJ2-1	NA	CASSLTGQGINEQFF	TGTGCCAGCAGTTTAACTGGACAGGGAATCAATGAGCAGTTCTTC
NA	TRBV14	TRBJ1-2	NA	CASSQTGYGYTF	TGTGCCAGCAGCCAAACGGGGTATGGCTACACCTTC
NA	TRBV4-1	TRBJ1-3	NA	CASSQGRSGNTIYF	TGCGCCAGCAGCCAAGGCAGATCAGGAAACACCATATATTTT
TRBD1	TRBV9	TRBJ2-1	few	CASNQGDRIYNEQFF	TGTGCCAGCAACCAGGGGGACAGAATTTACAATGAGCAGTTCTTC
TRBD2	TRBV11-3	TRBJ2-1	NA	CASSLGWRGRYNEQFF	TGTGCCAGCAGCTTAGGGTGGCGGGGGAGATACAATGAGCAGTTCTTC
TRBD2	TRBV18	TRBJ2-3	NA	CASSPAGGTDTQYF	TGTGCCAGCTCACCGGCGGGGGGGACAGATACGCAGTATTTT
TRBD1	TRBV19	TRBJ1-1	NA	CASSITPSGQTEAFF	TGTGCCAGTAGTATAACCCCATCGGGACAGACAGAAGCTTTCTTT
NA	TRBV5-6	TRBJ2-6	NA	CASSGMASGANVLTF	TGTGCCAGCAGCGGCATGGCTTCTGGGGCCAACGTCCTGACTTTC
NA	TRBV5-4	TRBJ1-2	NA	CASSGVGALGGYTF	TGTGCCAGCAGCGGGGTAGGGGCCTTAGGGGGCTACACCTTC
TRBD1	TRBV5-4	TRBJ2-2	NA	CASSRTPSTGAGELFF	TGTGCCAGCAGCAGAACCCCCTCGACAGGGGCCGGGGAGCTGTTTTTT
NA	TRBV30	TRBJ2-1	once	CAWSETSGGEQFF	TGTGCCTGGAGTGAAACCTCAGGAGGTGAGCAGTTCTTC
NA	TRBV7-9	TRBJ2-3	NA	CASSLSTDTQYF	TGTGCCAGCAGCCTGAGCACAGATACGCAGTATTTT
NA	TRBV28	TRBJ2-5	NA	CASSWSGPQETQYF	TGTGCCAGCAGTTGGAGCGGTCCCCAAGAGACCCAGTACTTC
TRBD2	TRBV7-2	TRBJ2-5	NA	CASSLLLAGQETQYF	TGTGCCAGCAGCTTATTACTAGCGGGCCAAGAGACCCAGTACTTC
NA	TRBV19	TRBJ1-3	NA	CASMYPGVRTGGGGNTIYF	TGTGCCAGTATGTACCCAGGAGTCCGGACTGGGGGCGGTGGAAACACCATATATTTT
NA	TRBV2	TRBJ2-5	NA	CASRRPGNQETQYF	TGTGCCAGCAGGCGGCCGGGGAACCAAGAGACCCAGTACTTC
TRBD2	TRBV5-4	TRBJ2-3	NA	CASPSGGPSTDTQYF	TGTGCCAGCCCTAGCGGGGGGCCCAGCACAGATACGCAGTATTTT
NA	TRBV30	TRBJ2-6	NA	CAWKFPYRQAGANVLTF	TGTGCCTGGAAGTTTCCTTACAGACAAGCTGGGGCCAACGTCCTGACTTTC
TRBD1	TRBV18	TRBJ2-7	once	CASSLDNRGYEQYF	TGTGCCAGCTCACTGGATAACAGGGGCTACGAGCAGTACTTC
TRBD2	TRBV2	TRBJ2-2	NA	CASRPGRGTGELFF	TGTGCCAGCCGCCCTGGGCGGGGGACCGGGGAGCTGTTTTTT
TRBD1	TRBV28	TRBJ1-5	NA	CASSLVTGGYQPQHF	TGTGCCAGCAGCTTGGTGACAGGGGGGTATCAGCCCCAGCATTTT
TRBD1	TRBV2	TRBJ2-7	NA	CASRATGQGFGYEQYF	TGTGCCAGCAGGGCTACGGGACAGGGGTTCGGCTACGAGCAGTACTTC
TRBD1	TRBV6-1	TRBJ1-6	NA	CASSGIPGTAFFPLHF	TGTGCCAGCAGTGGAATCCCCGGGACAGCGTTTTTCCCCCTCCACTTT
NA	TRBV7-9	TRBJ1-5	NA	CASSLARGSNQPQHF	TGTGCCAGCAGCTTGGCCCGCGGTAGCAATCAGCCCCAGCATTTT
NA	TRBV2	TRBJ1-2	few	CASRAGQPSYGYTF	TGTGCCAGCAGGGCCGGACAGCCGTCCTATGGCTACACCTTC
TRBD1	TRBV5-1	TRBJ2-3	NA	CASSLGDRATDTQYF	TGCGCCAGCAGCTTGGGGGACAGGGCCACAGATACGCAGTATTTT
TRBD1	TRBV27	TRBJ1-2	NA	CASSRQGGYGYTF	TGTGCCAGCAGTCGACAGGGCGGCTATGGCTACACCTTC
NA	TRBV4-1	TRBJ2-3	few	CASSHDGGADTQYF	TGCGCCAGCAGCCACGATGGAGGTGCAGATACGCAGTATTTT
TRBD1	TRBV28	TRBJ2-7	NA	CASIRGQGARYEQYF	TGTGCCAGCATTCGAGGACAGGGGGCCCGATACGAGCAGTACTTC
NA	TRBV27	TRBJ2-6	NA	CASSYSARGAGANVLTF	TGTGCCAGCAGTTATAGTGCCAGGGGAGCGGGGGCCAACGTCCTGACTTTC
TRBD1	TRBV7-9	TRBJ1-3	NA	CASSSGQGPGNTIYF	TGTGCCAGCAGCTCAGGACAGGGACCTGGAAACACCATATATTTT
TRBD1	TRBV7-9	TRBJ1-2	NA	CASSSQQGDYGYTF	TGTGCCAGCAGCTCACAACAGGGGGACTATGGCTACACCTTC
NA	TRBV7-2	TRBJ1-1	NA	CASSFTQSTEAFF	TGTGCCAGCAGCTTCACACAGTCCACGGAAGCTTTCTTT
NA	TRBV28	TRBJ1-3	NA	CASSSYTTGNTIYF	TGTGCCAGCAGTTCCTACACGACAGGAAACACCATATATTTT
TRBD2	TRBV28	TRBJ2-2	NA	CASSSQPGKHSMRGGTNTGELFF	TGTGCCAGCAGTTCCCAACCCGGCAAGCATAGTATGCGGGGGGGCACGAACACCGGGGAGCTGTTTTTT
NA	TRBV5-6	TRBJ2-1	once	CASSRPDSEQFF	TGTGCCAGCAGCAGGCCTGACAGCGAGCAGTTCTTC
NA	TRBV7-9	TRBJ2-7	NA	CASSSREQGEGEQYF	TGTGCCAGCAGCTCTAGGGAACAGGGAGAGGGAGAGCAGTACTTC
NA	TRBV27	TRBJ2-3	NA	CASAGSSSTDTQYF	TGTGCCAGCGCGGGAAGTTCTAGCACAGATACGCAGTATTTT
NA	TRBV15	TRBJ2-1	NA	CATSRRSGDNEQFF	TGTGCCACCAGCAGGAGATCAGGGGACAATGAGCAGTTCTTC
NA	TRBV2	TRBJ2-1	NA	CASSPPGEQFF	TGTGCCAGCAGCCCACCGGGTGAGCAGTTCTTC
NA	TRBV7-2	TRBJ2-3	NA	CASSREGGRYSDTQYF	TGTGCCAGCAGCAGGGAGGGGGGGCGTTATTCAGATACGCAGTATTTT
NA	TRBV9	TRBJ1-5	NA	CASSVGGSGQPQHF	TGTGCCAGCAGCGTGGGGGGTTCGGGACAGCCCCAGCATTTT
NA	TRBV14	TRBJ2-2	NA	CASSQGLAGRTGELFF	TGTGCCAGCAGCCAAGGTTTGGCAGGGCGCACCGGGGAGCTGTTTTTT
NA	TRBV5-1	TRBJ2-1	NA	CASSLDGHYNEQFF	TGCGCCAGCAGCTTGGACGGACATTACAATGAGCAGTTCTTC
NA	TRBV1	TRBJ2-2	NA	CTSSDQPLPLAGGINTGELFF	TGCACCAGCAGCGACCAGCCTCTTCCCCTAGCGGGGGGGATCAACACCGGGGAGCTGTTTTTT
NA	TRBV5-1	TRBJ1-3	NA	CASSTGDVYSGNTIYF	TGCGCCAGCAGCACGGGGGACGTCTACTCTGGAAACACCATATATTTT
NA	TRBV6-5	TRBJ2-5	NA	CASSYSLGQQETQYF	TGTGCCAGCAGTTACAGTCTCGGACAGCAAGAGACCCAGTACTTC
TRBD2	TRBV5-1	TRBJ2-2	NA	CASSMTSGGALRELFF	TGCGCCAGCAGCATGACTAGCGGGGGGGCCTTAAGGGAGCTGTTTTTT
NA	TRBV9	TRBJ2-5	few	CASSVGLGGARETQYF	TGTGCCAGCAGCGTAGGGCTGGGCGGGGCTCGGGAGACCCAGTACTTC
NA	TRBV7-6	TRBJ1-1	NA	CASSRRGNTEAFF	TGTGCCAGCAGCCGGCGGGGTAACACTGAAGCTTTCTTT
NA	TRBV11-1	TRBJ1-1	few	CASSLARATEAFF	TGTGCCAGCAGCTTGGCCAGGGCCACTGAAGCTTTCTTT
NA	TRBV5-8	TRBJ1-2	NA	CASSPEGTVYGYTF	TGTGCCAGCAGCCCGGAGGGGACCGTCTATGGCTACACCTTC
TRBD1	TRBV18	TRBJ1-6	NA	CASGSGGRDSPLHF	TGTGCCAGCGGATCAGGGGGCAGGGATTCACCCCTCCACTTT
TRBD1	TRBV5-4	TRBJ2-5	NA	CASSLTGRKETQYF	TGTGCCAGCAGCCTGACAGGGCGGAAAGAGACCCAGTACTTC